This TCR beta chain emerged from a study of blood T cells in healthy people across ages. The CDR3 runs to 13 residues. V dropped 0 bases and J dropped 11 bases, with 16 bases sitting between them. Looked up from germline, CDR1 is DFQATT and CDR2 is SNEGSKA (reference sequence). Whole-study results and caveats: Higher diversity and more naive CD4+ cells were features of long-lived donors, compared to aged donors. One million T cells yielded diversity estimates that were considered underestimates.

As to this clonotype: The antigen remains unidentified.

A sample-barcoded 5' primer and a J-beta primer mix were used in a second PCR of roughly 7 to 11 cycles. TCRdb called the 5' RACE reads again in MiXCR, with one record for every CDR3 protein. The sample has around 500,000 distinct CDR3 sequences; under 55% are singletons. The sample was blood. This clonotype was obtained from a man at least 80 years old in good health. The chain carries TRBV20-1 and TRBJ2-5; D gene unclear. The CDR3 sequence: CSARDYSRNEQYF. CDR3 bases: TGCAGTGCTAGAGACTATAGCCGCAATGAGCAGTACTTC.